This TCR beta chain was profiled in a study of blood T cell repertoires in COVID-19. Looking at the study overall: Samples representing acute and convalescent COVID-19 were sourced from the United States, Italy and Spain.

Germline CDR1 is SGHTA and CDR2 is FQGNSA. The CDR3 contains 13 residues. The V gene lost 5 bases and the J gene lost 5 bases, with 9 bases spanning the gap. In the original workflow: Counts of nucleated cells, estimated from reference gene primer amplification, were obtained. Sequencing was performed with immunoSEQ multiplex PCR; in TCRdb, only in-frame clones are kept and a portion is missing. V and J calls and clone size are as listed in that table; D and trimming were resolved from the DNA. The table lists 250,000 or so clones, around 86% of them singletons. The TCR sequence derives from a woman aged 25 to 45 with active or convalescent COVID-19. Sequencing was performed on peripheral blood. The V call is TRBV7-2, the J call TRBJ2-2; the D gene is possibly TRBD1 (6 bases). CDR3 loop: CASSTRGTGELFF. CDR3 nucleotide sequence: TGTGCCAGCAGCACTAGGGGGACCGGGGAGCTGTTTTTT.